This T cell receptor (beta chain) is drawn from a study of T cell repertoires in cytomegalovirus infection. Study information: Both a matching HLA type and CMV infection were indicated by public TCR beta signatures. Study outcomes and limitations: HLA-C-restricted TCR beta clonotypes specific for CMV led the ex vivo response. CMV carriers with the relevant HLA were identified by cumulative public TCR beta family frequency.

Ten or more counts support this clonotype. What it binds is not known. CDR1 is SGHTA, CDR2 FQGTGA, per germline. The junction had 8 bases not matched to a gene; V was cut back by 8 bases and J by 3 bases. The CDR3 has 15 amino acids. TCRdb re-derived calls from the reads in MiXCR, one entry per CDR3 protein. The sample holds 200,000 to 300,000 distinct CDR3 sequences, more than 9% seen once. The V and J genes are TRBV7-3 and TRBJ2-3; TRBD2 matches at 10 bases. Specimen: PBMCs. The TCR comes from a human donor in good health (CMV status not recorded). Some clones in this sample may be carry-over from other donors' samples. This CDR3 reads CASRVTSGDTDTQYF. The CDR3 DNA sequence: TGTGCCAGCCGCGTTACTAGCGGGGATACAGATACGCAGTATTTT.